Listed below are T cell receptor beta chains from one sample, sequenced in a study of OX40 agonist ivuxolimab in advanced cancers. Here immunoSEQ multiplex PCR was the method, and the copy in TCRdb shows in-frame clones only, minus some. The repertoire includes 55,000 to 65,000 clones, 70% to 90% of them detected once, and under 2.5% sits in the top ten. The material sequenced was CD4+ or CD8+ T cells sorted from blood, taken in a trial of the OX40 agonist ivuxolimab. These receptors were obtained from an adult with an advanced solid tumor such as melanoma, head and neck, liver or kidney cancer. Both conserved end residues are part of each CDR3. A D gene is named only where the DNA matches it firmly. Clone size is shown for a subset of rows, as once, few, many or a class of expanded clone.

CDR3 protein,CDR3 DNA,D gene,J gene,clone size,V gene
CASSYSGNTIYF,TGTGCCAGCAGCTATTCTGGAAACACCATATATTTT,-,TRBJ1-3,many,TRBV5-8
CASGRGHSNQPQHF,TGTGCCAGCGGTAGGGGGCATAGCAATCAGCCCCAGCATTTT,TRBD1,TRBJ1-5,-,TRBV6-5
CASSVAGQRNTEAFF,TGTGCCAGCAGCGTCGCCGGACAGAGGAACACTGAAGCTTTCTTT,-,TRBJ1-1,-,TRBV9
CASRLDSTNTEAFF,TGCGCCAGCAGGTTGGACAGTACGAACACTGAAGCTTTCTTT,-,TRBJ1-1,-,TRBV5-1
CASSTQGVDTQYF,TGTGCCAGTAGTACTCAAGGGGTGGATACGCAGTATTTT,-,TRBJ2-3,-,TRBV19
CASSRTGTAYTEAFF,TGTGCCAGCAGTCGTACCGGGACCGCCTACACTGAAGCTTTCTTT,-,TRBJ1-1,-,TRBV28
CAWTQGAGANEQFF,TGTGCCTGGACCCAGGGGGCGGGAGCCAATGAGCAGTTCTTC,-,TRBJ2-1,-,TRBV30
CASSFPGTTFNTEAFF,TGTGCCAGCAGCTTTCCCGGGACAACCTTCAACACTGAAGCTTTCTTT,-,TRBJ1-1,-,TRBV11-3
CASSLENNNSPLHF,TGCGCCAGCAGCTTGGAAAACAATAATTCACCCCTCCACTTT,-,TRBJ1-6,-,TRBV5-1
CASSFLAVSYNEQFF,TGTGCCAGCAGTTTTCTGGCGGTCTCCTACAATGAGCAGTTCTTC,-,TRBJ2-1,-,TRBV28
CAISESGSLYNEQFF,TGTGCCATCAGTGAAAGCGGATCCTTATACAATGAGCAGTTCTTC,-,TRBJ2-1,-,TRBV10-3
CASSPDRGEKLFF,TGTGCCAGCTCACCAGACAGAGGGGAAAAACTGTTTTTT,-,TRBJ1-4,-,TRBV18
CASSLAQGSSNEKLFF,TGTGCCAGCAGCCTAGCACAGGGCTCCTCTAATGAAAAACTGTTTTTT,-,TRBJ1-4,medium-sized,TRBV7-9
CASIRGQSYEQYF,TGTGCCAGCATTCGAGGGCAGTCCTACGAGCAGTACTTC,-,TRBJ2-7,-,TRBV2
CASSLVGTGEEKLFF,TGTGCCAGCAGCCTCGTTGGGACAGGGGAAGAAAAACTGTTTTTT,TRBD1,TRBJ1-4,-,TRBV28
CATSARDSVVLYQPQHF,TGTGCCACCAGCGCAAGGGACAGCGTGGTTCTCTATCAGCCCCAGCATTTT,TRBD1,TRBJ1-5,-,TRBV15
CASSSGITYEQYF,TGTGCCAGCAGCTCCGGGATAACCTACGAGCAGTACTTC,-,TRBJ2-7,-,TRBV27
CASNRRGDIHYGYTF,TGCGCCAGCAATAGGCGGGGCGATATCCACTATGGCTACACCTTC,-,TRBJ1-2,-,TRBV23-1
CASSFTANRDYYGYTF,TGTGCCAGCAGTTTTACGGCAAACAGGGATTACTATGGCTACACCTTC,-,TRBJ1-2,-,TRBV27
CAFSGGNTEAFF,TGTGCCTTCTCGGGGGGCAATACTGAAGCTTTCTTT,-,TRBJ1-1,-,TRBV30
CASAWAANSGVTQYF,TGCGCCAGCGCTTGGGCAGCCAATTCAGGGGTTACGCAGTATTTT,-,TRBJ2-3,-,TRBV5-1
CASSLEVRQGMGGYTF,TGTGCCAGCAGTTTAGAGGTCCGACAGGGTATGGGTGGCTACACCTTC,TRBD1,TRBJ1-2,few,TRBV28
CASSGGGRTEAFF,TGCGCCAGCAGTGGAGGGGGGCGGACTGAAGCTTTCTTT,-,TRBJ1-1,-,TRBV10-1